These T cell receptor beta chains were read from a single sample in a study of blood T cell repertoires in COVID-19. TCRdb keeps only in-frame clones here, not all; method: immunoSEQ multiplex PCR. The repertoire holds about 230,000 clones, with approximately 82% as singletons. Input material: peripheral blood. These TCRs come from a woman in her 70s with active or convalescent COVID-19. Each CDR3 is given with its conserved first and last residue. A D gene is named only where the DNA matches it firmly. Clone size is not always given. Where it is, it says once, few, many or a class for expanded clones.

NA	NA	TRBV21-1	TRBJ1-6	TGTGCCAGCAGCTCACCTAAGGACAGTCGTACTATTAATTCACCCCTCCACTTT	CASSSPKDSRTINSPLHF
few	NA	TRBV25-1	TRBJ1-2	TGTGCCAGCAGTTCCATGACAGCGAACTATGGCTACACCTTC	CASSSMTANYGYTF
NA	TRBD2	TRBV6-5	TRBJ2-5	TGTGCCAGCAGTTACTCTAGCGGGAGAGGAGAGACCCAGTACTTC	CASSYSSGRGETQYF
NA	TRBD1	TRBV4-3	TRBJ2-7	TGCGCCAGCAGCCAAGGAGACAGGGGCTACGAGCAGTACTTC	CASSQGDRGYEQYF
many	TRBD1	TRBV10-1	TRBJ2-2	TGCGCCAGCATGGCAGGGGGCGGCACCGGGGAGCTGTTTTTT	CASMAGGGTGELFF
NA	TRBD1	TRBV18	TRBJ1-2	TGTGCCAGCTCACCTACGATGACAGGGGAGGGTGGCTACACCTTC	CASSPTMTGEGGYTF
NA	NA	TRBV2	TRBJ2-7	TGTGCCAGCAGTGGCATATCCCCCCGGGACGAGCAGTACTTC	CASSGISPRDEQYF
NA	TRBD1	TRBV6-5	TRBJ1-2	TGTGCCAGCAGTTCCCAAAGGACAGGGGGCGCTGATGGCTACACCTTC	CASSSQRTGGADGYTF
NA	TRBD1	TRBV10-3	TRBJ1-1	TGTGCCATCAGTGAGTCGGGAGGACAGGGGATCACTGAAGCTTTCTTT	CAISESGGQGITEAFF
NA	NA	TRBV21-1	TRBJ2-5	TGTGCCAGCAGCCCCCCCCGGCGGGTAAGTTGCGAGACCCAGTACTTC	CASSPPRRVSCETQYF
NA	NA	TRBV3-1/TRBV3-2	TRBJ2-7	TGTGCCAGCAGCCAAGATTCAGGGCAGGTCTACGAGCAGTACTTC	CASSQDSGQVYEQYF
NA	NA	TRBV4-1	TRBJ2-7	TGCGCCAGCAGCCAAGTTCAGGCAGGCTCTTCCTACGAGCAGTACTTC	CASSQVQAGSSYEQYF
NA	NA	TRBV5-4	TRBJ2-4	TGTGCCAGCAGCTTGACGGGTAAAAACATTCAGTACTTC	CASSLTGKNIQYF
NA	NA	TRBV19	TRBJ1-1	TGTGCCAGTAGTGGAATCAGGGCCAGAGTGTACACTGAAGCTTTCTTT	CASSGIRARVYTEAFF
NA	NA	TRBV5-5	TRBJ1-2	TGTGCCAGCAGCCCGACAGCTAACTATGGCTACACCTTC	CASSPTANYGYTF
NA	TRBD1	TRBV10-3	TRBJ1-5	TGTGCCGTACAGGGGAGCAATCAGCCCCAGCATTTT	CAVQGSNQPQHF
few	TRBD2	TRBV2	TRBJ2-3	TGTGCCAGCAGGTTTCAGCGGGAGGTAGGAGATACGCAGTATTTT	CASRFQREVGDTQYF
NA	NA	TRBV28	TRBJ1-6	TGTGCCAGCAGTTTTCAGTCTTCACCCCTCCACTTT	CASSFQSSPLHF
NA	NA	TRBV5-1	TRBJ1-4	TGCGCCAGCAGCTACCGGACAGACACCGAAAAACTGTTTTTT	CASSYRTDTEKLFF
few	NA	TRBV27	TRBJ2-1	TGTGCCAGCAGCACCCGCCCTGCGGCCGATCTTTCCTACAATGAGCAGTTCTTC	CASSTRPAADLSYNEQFF
few	TRBD2	TRBV2	TRBJ2-7	TGTGCCAGCAGTTCCCTAGCGGGGGGGCCGGGAGAGCAGTACTTC	CASSSLAGGPGEQYF
NA	NA	TRBV9	TRBJ2-7	TGTGCCAGCAGCGTAGGGGGTAGCGGATCCTACGAGCAGTACTTC	CASSVGGSGSYEQYF
NA	TRBD1	TRBV4-2	TRBJ1-5	TGTGCCAGCAGCCAATTGCAGACAGGGGGGCAGCCCCAGCATTTT	CASSQLQTGGQPQHF
NA	NA	TRBV7-9	TRBJ1-5	TGTGCCAGCAGTCAAACACCCGATCAGCCCCAGCATTTT	CASSQTPDQPQHF
NA	NA	TRBV29-1	TRBJ1-1	TGCAGCGTTGGGACACAAAACACTGAAGCTTTCTTT	CSVGTQNTEAFF